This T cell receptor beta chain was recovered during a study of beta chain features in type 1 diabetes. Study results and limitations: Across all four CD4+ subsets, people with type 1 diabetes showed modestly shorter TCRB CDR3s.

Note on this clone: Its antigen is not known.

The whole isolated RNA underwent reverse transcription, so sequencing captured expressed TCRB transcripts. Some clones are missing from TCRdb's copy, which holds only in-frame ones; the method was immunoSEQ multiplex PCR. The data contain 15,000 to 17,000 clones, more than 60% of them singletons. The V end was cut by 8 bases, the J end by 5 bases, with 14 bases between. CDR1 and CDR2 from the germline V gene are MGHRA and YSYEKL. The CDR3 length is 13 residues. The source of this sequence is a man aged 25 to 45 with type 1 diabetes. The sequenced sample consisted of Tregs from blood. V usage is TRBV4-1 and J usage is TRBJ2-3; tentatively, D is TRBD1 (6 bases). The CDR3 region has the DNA TGCGCCAGCCGCCGCTACAGGGAAGATACGCAGTATTTT. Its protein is CASRRYREDTQYF.